This is a list of T cell receptor beta chains from one sample in a study of cytomegalovirus exposure and HLA in healthy donors. Here immunoSEQ multiplex PCR was the method, and the copy in TCRdb shows in-frame clones only, minus some. The profile shows 130,000 or so clones, about 85% of them singletons. Specimen: PBMCs. Receptors were obtained from a young woman in good health and CMV-seronegative. CDR3s include the opening cysteine and the closing phenylalanine or tryptophan. The D gene is left open where the match is weak. A row's size may be missing; if present it is once, few, many or a size class.

CDR3 length	V gene	clone size	D gene	J gene	CDR3 protein	CDR3 DNA
14	TRBV9	-	TRBD2	TRBJ2-2	CASSTRGVDGELFF	TGTGCCAGCAGCACTCGGGGGGTGGACGGGGAGCTGTTTTTT
15	TRBV18	few	-	TRBJ1-2	CASSPQGDRLGGYTF	TGTGCCAGCTCACCACAGGGAGATCGCCTCGGAGGCTACACCTTC
18	TRBV27	once	TRBD1	TRBJ2-7	CASSSLTGGAGKPYEQYF	TGTGCCAGCAGTTCACTCACAGGGGGCGCTGGGAAACCCTACGAGCAGTACTTC
14	TRBV27	once	TRBD2	TRBJ2-1	CASSAGGYYNEQFF	TGTGCCAGCAGTGCGGGGGGTTATTACAATGAGCAGTTCTTC
20	TRBV30	-	-	TRBJ1-2	CAWSPSRRGTPPYPNYGYTF	TGTGCCTGGAGCCCCTCCCGAAGGGGGACACCGCCCTATCCTAACTATGGCTACACCTTC
14	TRBV6-6	-	TRBD1	TRBJ1-6	CASSLDRGKSPLHF	TGTGCCAGCAGTTTGGACAGGGGGAAGTCACCCCTCCACTTT
17	TRBV27	once	-	TRBJ1-5	CASSIPGHQDSNQPQHF	TGTGCCAGCAGTATCCCGGGACACCAGGATAGCAATCAGCCCCAGCATTTT
13	TRBV27	-	TRBD1	TRBJ2-7	CASSFGRGYEQYF	TGTGCCAGCAGTTTTGGCAGGGGGTACGAGCAGTACTTC
15	TRBV19	-	TRBD1	TRBJ2-7	CASSIDGQGKREQYF	TGTGCCAGTAGTATAGACGGACAGGGGAAAAGGGAGCAGTACTTC
17	TRBV18	once	TRBD2	TRBJ2-1	CASSPPGLAGGYNEQFF	TGTGCCAGCTCACCACCGGGACTAGCGGGGGGCTACAATGAGCAGTTCTTC
16	TRBV7-2	-	TRBD2	TRBJ2-1	CASSSGGSGGPWEQFF	TGTGCCAGCAGCTCCGGCGGTAGCGGGGGGCCGTGGGAGCAGTTCTTC
22	TRBV15	-	TRBD1	TRBJ1-4	CATSRDYWTGRLKGILNEKLFF	TGTGCCACCAGCAGAGATTATTGGACAGGGCGACTTAAGGGGATTTTAAATGAAAAACTGTTTTTT
16	TRBV15	-	TRBD1	TRBJ2-3	CATSRAGQGASDTQYF	TGTGCCACCAGCAGGGCCGGACAGGGGGCCTCAGATACGCAGTATTTT
15	TRBV27	-	TRBD1	TRBJ2-1	CASSYSGTEFNEQFF	TGTGCCAGCAGTTACTCCGGGACAGAGTTTAATGAGCAGTTCTTC
14	TRBV19	medium-sized	-	TRBJ1-1	CASSIEGVGTEAFF	TGTGCCAGTAGTATAGAAGGGGTTGGCACTGAAGCTTTCTTT
13	TRBV6-1	-	-	TRBJ1-2	CASRTGKGYGYTF	TGTGCCAGCAGAACAGGGAAAGGATATGGCTACACCTTC
15	TRBV29-1	-	TRBD2	TRBJ2-3	CSGTGTSGGADTQYF	TGCAGCGGAACCGGGACTAGCGGGGGGGCCGATACGCAGTATTTT
15	TRBV5-1	-	-	TRBJ1-1	CASSLSGAGNTEAFF	TGCGCCAGCAGCTTGAGTGGGGCCGGGAACACTGAAGCTTTCTTT
16	TRBV11-3	-	TRBD1	TRBJ2-1	CASSPKYRGSGNEQFF	TGTGCCAGCAGTCCAAAATACAGGGGGTCGGGCAATGAGCAGTTCTTC
16	TRBV7-3	-	TRBD1	TRBJ2-6	CASRDRSSSGANVLTF	TGTGCCAGTAGGGACAGGTCAAGCTCTGGGGCCAACGTCCTGACTTTC
15	TRBV10-2	once	TRBD1	TRBJ1-5	CASTPGQGSNQPQHF	TGCGCCAGCACCCCTGGACAGGGCAGCAATCAGCCCCAGCATTTT
14	TRBV5-1	-	-	TRBJ1-6	CASSLVESSGTLHF	TGCGCCAGCAGCTTGGTGGAATCCTCGGGAACCCTCCACTTT
15	TRBV7-6	-	TRBD1	TRBJ2-1	CASSSHPGQYNEQFF	TGTGCCAGCAGCTCACATCCGGGACAGTACAATGAGCAGTTCTTC
14	TRBV27	few	-	TRBJ1-4	CASSHTVSNEKLFF	TGTGCCAGCAGTCACACAGTTTCTAATGAAAAACTGTTTTTT
14	TRBV7-9	-	TRBD1	TRBJ2-7	CASSNRQGAEEQYF	TGTGCCAGCAGCAACCGACAGGGGGCTGAAGAGCAGTACTTC
14	TRBV30	-	-	TRBJ2-7	CAWSVVAPAYEQYF	TGTGCCTGGAGTGTTGTAGCGCCAGCCTACGAGCAGTACTTC
15	TRBV5-1	-	TRBD1	TRBJ1-2	CASSSTGVRGYGYTF	TGCGCCAGCAGCTCAACAGGGGTAAGGGGCTATGGCTACACCTTC
14	TRBV19	-	TRBD1	TRBJ1-1	CATRGYLDHTEAFF	TGTGCCACCAGGGGGTATTTGGATCACACTGAAGCTTTCTTT
14	TRBV9	-	-	TRBJ2-3	CASSVLGYTDTQYF	TGTGCCAGCAGCGTACTAGGCTACACAGATACGCAGTATTTT
11	TRBV11-2	-	-	TRBJ2-5	CASSVQETQYF	TGTGCCAGCAGCGTACAAGAGACCCAGTACTTC
15	TRBV5-6	-	TRBD1	TRBJ1-5	CASSLGLTGDQPQHF	TGTGCCAGCAGCTTGGGACTAACAGGGGATCAGCCCCAGCATTTT
15	TRBV7-8	-	-	TRBJ1-2	CASSLTGSGNYGYTF	TGTGCCAGCAGCTTAACAGGTTCAGGAAACTATGGCTACACCTTC
16	TRBV6-5	-	TRBD1	TRBJ1-1	CASSYRGTGGYTEAFF	TGTGCCAGCAGTTACAGAGGGACAGGGGGATATACTGAAGCTTTCTTT
16	TRBV7-2	-	TRBD2	TRBJ2-1	CASSLMRGGSYNEQFF	TGTGCCAGCAGCTTAATGCGCGGGGGGTCTTACAATGAGCAGTTCTTC
14	TRBV9	few	-	TRBJ1-2	CASSVGSAVYGYTF	TGTGCCAGCAGCGTAGGCTCCGCGGTCTATGGCTACACCTTC
12	TRBV28	-	-	TRBJ1-2	CASTGRGYGYTF	TGTGCCAGCACCGGTCGGGGCTATGGCTACACCTTC
15	TRBV7-3	-	-	TRBJ2-3	CASSLLQSNTDTQYF	TGTGCCAGCAGCCTTCTTCAGTCGAACACAGATACGCAGTATTTT
16	TRBV9	-	TRBD1	TRBJ2-2	CASSTSRQGDTGELFF	TGTGCCAGCAGCACTAGTCGGCAGGGGGACACCGGGGAGCTGTTTTTT
13	TRBV6-5	-	-	TRBJ1-1	CASSYPGGTEAFF	TGTGCCAGCAGTTACCCCGGGGGTACTGAAGCTTTCTTT
19	TRBV5-4	-	TRBD1	TRBJ1-2	CASSLGSPGQGRVNYGYTF	TGTGCCAGCAGCTTGGGATCCCCGGGACAGGGGCGTGTTAACTATGGCTACACCTTC
15	TRBV18	few	TRBD2	TRBJ2-3	CASSPGGGAADTQYF	TGTGCCAGCTCACCAGGCGGGGGGGCAGCAGATACGCAGTATTTT
15	TRBV30	-	-	TRBJ1-5	CAWSRGQHSNQPQHF	TGTGCCTGGAGCCGTGGACAGCATAGCAATCAGCCCCAGCATTTT
16	TRBV9	-	-	TRBJ2-3	CASSVVAGASTDTQYF	TGTGCCAGCAGCGTAGTCGCGGGGGCAAGCACAGATACGCAGTATTTT
16	TRBV4-2	-	TRBD2	TRBJ2-1	CASSQDIQRGGGEQFF	TGTGCCAGCAGCCAAGATATACAGCGGGGGGGCGGTGAGCAGTTCTTC
14	TRBV30	-	-	TRBJ2-1	CAWNAGQPYNEQFF	TGTGCCTGGAATGCCGGACAGCCTTACAATGAGCAGTTCTTC
16	TRBV7-2	-	TRBD2	TRBJ2-5	CASSLVAAGVPGTQYF	TGTGCCAGCAGCTTAGTTGCAGCGGGGGTCCCGGGGACCCAGTACTTC
14	TRBV10-3	once	TRBD1	TRBJ2-1	CAIGGTGLSDEQFF	TGTGCCATAGGCGGGACAGGCCTCTCGGATGAGCAGTTCTTC
13	TRBV30	-	-	TRBJ1-5	CAWSPRADQPQHF	TGTGCCTGGAGTCCCCGCGCGGATCAGCCCCAGCATTTT
18	TRBV18	once	-	TRBJ1-1	CASSPPLFLRDIRLEAFF	TGTGCCAGCTCACCACCGCTATTCCTCCGGGACATAAGACTCGAAGCTTTCTTT
13	TRBV7-2	-	TRBD1	TRBJ1-1	CASSFDRGAEAFF	TGTGCCAGCAGCTTTGACAGGGGGGCTGAAGCTTTCTTT